Shown below are 5 T cell receptor beta chains from a single sample sequenced in a study of lymphopenia after photon versus proton radiotherapy. Profiled with immunoSEQ multiplex PCR; TCRdb holds only in-frame clones, not every one. The sample carries 15,000 to 20,000 clones, 80% to 90% recorded once. The sample here was peripheral blood, taken from a patient treated with proton-based radiotherapy. Every receptor here comes from a woman aged 60-70 years with cholangiocarcinoma. Some clones in this sample may be carry-over from other donors' samples.

The chain has TRBV2 and TRBJ1-5; unclear D gene. CDR1 is SNHLY and CDR2 is FYNNEI in the germline V gene. This CDR3 spans 14 amino acids. Trimming pared 1 base from V and 10 bases from J, leaving 14 bases between. CDR3 loop: CASSEGAADGPQHF. The CDR3 DNA reads as TGTGCCAGCAGTGAAGGGGCAGCGGATGGTCCCCAGCATTTT.

This chain uses TRBV5-1 with TRBJ2-2; D remains ambiguous. Trimming took off 2 bases at V and 0 bases at J, with 5 bases between the two ends. CDR1 is SGHRS, CDR2 YFSETQ, per germline. The CDR3 contains 14 residues. The CDR3 protein is CASSFETNTGELFF. In nucleotides, the CDR3 is TGCGCCAGCAGCTTTGAAACGAACACCGGGGAGCTGTTTTTT.

This clone has more than one count but fewer than ten. The rearrangement joins TRBV7-2 to TRBJ1-5; 7 nucleotides agree with TRBD1. Germline V lookup: CDR1 SGHTA, CDR2 FQGNSA. The CDR3 is 15 residues long. V dropped 6 bases and J dropped 3; count of bases not matched to a gene: 8. CDR3 sequence: CASRPGGGTNQPQHF. CDR3 nucleotides: TGTGCCAGCAGACCCGGAGGGGGCACCAATCAGCCCCAGCATTTT.

The chain has TRBV7-2 and TRBJ1-1, with D possibly matching TRBD1 (5 bases). The germline gives CDR1 SGHTA, CDR2 FQGNSA. This CDR3 has 16 amino acids. V lost 5 bases to trimming and J lost 13 bases, with 29 bases between them. The CDR3, as DNA: TGTGCCAGCAGCCGGGGGGTTTCCCTAAATTCACTGCTGGGTTTCTTT. It is translated as CASSRGVSLNSLLGFF.

A few counts support this clone. The chain couples TRBV19 to TRBJ1-2; D call uncertain. The germline V and J ends were trimmed by 0 bases and 8 bases, with 7 bases remaining between them. This CDR3 is 12 amino acids long. CDR1 LNHDA and CDR2 SQIVND come from the germline V gene (reference sequence). DNA for the CDR3: TGTGCCAGTAGTATAGATTCTAGGGGCTACACCTTC. This encodes CASSIDSRGYTF.